This T cell receptor (beta chain) comes out of a study of T cell responses to AZD1222 COVID-19 vaccine. Whole-study results and caveats: AZD1222 recipients seropositive at baseline numbered only five to seven. Increases in Spike-specific TCR breadth and depth were seen after two AZD1222 doses.

About this clone itself: What it binds is not known.

TCRdb keeps only in-frame clones here, not all; method: immunoSEQ multiplex PCR. The repertoire holds tens of thousands of clones, around 89% seen once, with more than 8% in the top ten. The CDR3 extends over 14 amino acids. Looked up from germline, CDR1 is LNHDA and CDR2 is SQIVND (reference sequence). V was clipped by 5 bases and J by 7 bases, with 14 bases between them. J is TRBJ1-4 and V is TRBV19, with D possibly TRBD1 on 5 matching bases. This material consisted of peripheral blood, taken 28 days after the second dose of the MenACWY control vaccine. The origin of this receptor is an adult who received the MenACWY meningococcal vaccine as a control. The CDR3: CASSPPGGGEKLFF. The CDR3 DNA reads as TGTGCCAGTAGTCCCCCGGGCGGGGGTGAAAAACTGTTTTTT.